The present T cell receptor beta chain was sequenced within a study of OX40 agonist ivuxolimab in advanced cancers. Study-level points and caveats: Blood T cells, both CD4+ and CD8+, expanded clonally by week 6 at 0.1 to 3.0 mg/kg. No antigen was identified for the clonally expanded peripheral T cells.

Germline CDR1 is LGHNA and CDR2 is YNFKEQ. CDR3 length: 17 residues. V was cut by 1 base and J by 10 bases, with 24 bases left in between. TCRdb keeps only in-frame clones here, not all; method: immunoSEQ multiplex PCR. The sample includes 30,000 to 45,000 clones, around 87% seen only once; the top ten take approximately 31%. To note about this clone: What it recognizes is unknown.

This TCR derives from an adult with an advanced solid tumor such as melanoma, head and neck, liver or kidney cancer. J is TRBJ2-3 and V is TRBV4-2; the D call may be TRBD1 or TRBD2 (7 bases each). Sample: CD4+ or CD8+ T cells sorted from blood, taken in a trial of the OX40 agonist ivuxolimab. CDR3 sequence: CASSQGEGAWRGKAQYF. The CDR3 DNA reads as TGTGCCAGCAGCCAAGGGGAGGGGGCGTGGAGGGGCAAGGCGCAGTATTTT.